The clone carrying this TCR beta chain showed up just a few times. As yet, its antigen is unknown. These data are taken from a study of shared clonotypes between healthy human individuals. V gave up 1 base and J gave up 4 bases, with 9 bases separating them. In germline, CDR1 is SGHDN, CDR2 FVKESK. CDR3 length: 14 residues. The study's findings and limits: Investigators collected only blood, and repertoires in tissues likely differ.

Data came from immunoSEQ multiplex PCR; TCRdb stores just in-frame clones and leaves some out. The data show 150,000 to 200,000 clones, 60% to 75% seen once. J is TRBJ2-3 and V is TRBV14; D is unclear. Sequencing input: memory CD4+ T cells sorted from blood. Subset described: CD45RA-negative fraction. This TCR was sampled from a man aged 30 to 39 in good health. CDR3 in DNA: TGTGCCAGCAGCCAAGCGTGGCGAGCAGATACGCAGTATTTT. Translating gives CASSQAWRADTQYF.